This T cell receptor beta chain was recovered during a study of T cells after yellow fever vaccination. Study in general: The SMART-Seq v4 Ultra Low Input method served to prepare the low-cell-number fractions. General study points: Relatively few clonotypes were ones that appeared in both CD4 and CD8 compartments. A secondary response was less intense yet reached its peak sooner, at day 5 versus 15.

The CDR3 consists of 19 residues. Looked up from germline, CDR1 is KGHSH and CDR2 is LQKENI. Trimming removed 5 bases from V and 1 base from J, with 25 bases in between. TCR cDNA was made by 5'RACE template switching, adding a universal primer site and UMIs. TCRdb fed the 5' RACE reads into MiXCR, producing one record per CDR3 protein. The sample includes about 130,000 distinct CDR3 sequences, about 8.4% seen only once; the top ten take almost 40%. This clonotype was recorded a few times. What it binds is unknown. The clonotype was recovered from a man younger than 30 who received the YFV17D yellow fever vaccine. The sample here was CD8+ T cells sorted from PBMCs, taken on the day of the yellow fever booster vaccination. The J gene is TRBJ2-3, the V gene TRBV18, with a tentative D call TRBD1 (5 bases). The chain's CDR3 is CASSKYDLGRDKGTDTQYF. The CDR3 nucleotides read TGTGCCAGCTCAAAGTACGATCTGGGCAGGGATAAGGGCACAGATACGCAGTATTTT.